The present T cell receptor (beta chain) was sequenced within a study of somatic mutations in cytotoxic T cells in rheumatoid arthritis. General study findings and limits: In about an eighth of the roughly 65 patients, the largest CD8+ clone exceeded 20% of CD8+ cells.

Sequenced by immunoSEQ multiplex PCR; TCRdb stores in-frame clones only, minus some. Of tens of thousands of clones in the sample, approximately 85% were seen once. In the case of this clone: Its matching antigen is unknown.

Purity of the CD4+ and CD8+ cells, isolated by positive magnetic bead selection, was checked by flow cytometry. The sequenced sample consisted of CD8+ T cells sorted from blood. The receptor was derived from an adult with rheumatoid arthritis.

Here the CDR3 DNA reads TGTGCCAGTAGTATTGACGGCTACATGAACACTGAAGCTTTCTTT. Its protein is CASSIDGYMNTEAFF. This chain uses TRBV19 with TRBJ1-1; D ambiguous. Trimming took off 3 bases at V and 0 bases at J, with 11 bases between the two ends. Germline V gives CDR1 LNHDA, CDR2 SQIVND (reference sequence). This CDR3 has 15 amino acids.